The 7 T cell receptor beta chains presented below share a single source sample, sequenced in a study of beta chain features in type 1 diabetes. The whole isolated RNA underwent reverse transcription, so sequencing captured expressed TCRB transcripts. Sequenced by immunoSEQ multiplex PCR; TCRdb stores in-frame clones only, minus some. The sample lists hundreds of thousands of clones, roughly 16% occurring once. Sequenced: naive CD4+ T cells from blood. The receptors were sampled from a man younger than 30 in good health.

The V and J genes are TRBV28 and TRBJ2-7; D uncertain. The CDR3 is made up of 12 amino acids. In germline, CDR1 is MDHEN, CDR2 SYDVKM. V lost 5 bases and J lost 5, with 10 bases in between. The CDR3: CASSLLRDEQYF. CDR3 sequence (DNA): TGTGCCAGCAGTCTCCTTAGAGACGAGCAGTACTTC.

This clone appeared a few times. The chain links TRBV18 to TRBJ2-3; the D gene is possibly TRBD1 (5 bases). This CDR3 is built from 15 residues. V lost 4 bases, J lost 0 bases, and 11 bases lay in between. The V gene's germline CDR1 is KGHSH and CDR2 LQKENI. Written as DNA, the CDR3 is TGTGCCAGCTCACTCCTGACAGCTAGCACAGATACGCAGTATTTT. Translating it yields CASSLLTASTDTQYF.

The chain employs TRBV2 and TRBJ1-2; D not resolved. CDR1 and CDR2 (germline): SNHLY, FYNNEI. This CDR3 is 11 amino acids long. Trimming removed 7 bases at V and 7 bases at J, with 10 bases between. DNA of the CDR3: TGTGCCAGCAAAGAGGAGTTTGGCTACACCTTC. Protein: CASKEEFGYTF.

This clone occurred a few times. The chain links TRBV5-1 to TRBJ1-2; 8 bases are a match to TRBD1. The CDR3 runs to 15 residues. Germline CDR1 reads SGHRS; CDR2 reads YFSETQ. J lost 4 bases, V lost 0 bases, and 5 bases had no gene match. The CDR3 protein is CASSLEAGGAYGYTF. The CDR3 nucleotides are TGCGCCAGCAGCTTGGAGGCAGGGGGCGCCTATGGCTACACCTTC.

This clone has only a few counts. This rearrangement joins TRBV10-3 to TRBJ2-5; 8 bases map to TRBD2. The CDR3 has 14 amino acids. V was clipped by 3 bases and J by 7 bases; unmatched bases: 7. Germline loops: CDR1 ENHRY, CDR2 SYGVKD. CDR3 loop: CAISDREGPRTQYF. The CDR3 region has the DNA TGTGCCATCAGTGATCGGGAGGGCCCAAGGACCCAGTACTTC.

A single count supports this clone. The V and J genes are TRBV7-2 and TRBJ1-4; possibly TRBD1 for D (6 bases). This CDR3 has 16 amino acids. V was shortened by 5 bases and J by 0 bases, with 13 bases between the two germline ends. Germline CDR1 and CDR2: SGHTA and FQGNSA. Written as DNA, the CDR3 is TGTGCCAGCAGCGCGCGCCGACAGGCAACTAATGAAAAACTGTTTTTT. Translating gives CASSARRQATNEKLFF. Complete variable domain (other parts from reference TRBV7-2 and TRBJ1-4): GAGVSQSPSNKVTEKGKDVELRCDPISGHTALYWYRQSLGQGLEFLIYFQGNSAPDKSGLPSDRFSAERTGGSVSTLTIQRTQQEDSAVYLCASSARRQATNEKLFFGSGTQLSVL.

In this sample, this clone turned up a few times. The V call is TRBV7-3, the J call TRBJ1-3; D not certain. V was pared by 5 bases and J by 1 base, with 9 bases between. This CDR3 is built from 14 residues. Germline loops: CDR1 SGHTA, CDR2 FQGTGA. Written as DNA, the CDR3 is TGTGCCAGCAGCCAGATGCCTTCTGGAAACACCATATATTTT. Translation: CASSQMPSGNTIYF.